This T cell receptor beta chain was found in a study of blood T cell repertoires in COVID-19. Source study methods: Quantification of nucleated cells was approximated via reference gene primer amplification. Libraries were prepared by immunoSEQ multiplex PCR; TCRdb keeps only in-frame clonotypes and omits some of them. That table gives V, J and clone size, and the DNA gave D and trimming. The data contain fewer than 250,000 clones, 65% to 85% of them singletons. The TCR comes from a man aged 45-65 years with active or convalescent COVID-19. The sample comprised peripheral blood.

For the CDR3, the DNA is TGTGCCATCTCCGGGACTAGCGGGAGTATCCCAGATACGCAGTATTTT. It specifies CAISGTSGSIPDTQYF. The chain recombines TRBV10-3 with TRBJ2-3, with 14 positions matching TRBD2. The V segment lost 8 bases and the J segment 4 bases; nucleotides outside the gene matches: 8. CDR1 ENHRY and CDR2 SYGVKD come from the germline V gene. The CDR3 has 16 amino acids.